This T cell receptor (beta chain) derives from a study of T cell responses to AZD1222 COVID-19 vaccine. As for this clone: The antigen remains undetermined.

Notes on the study in general: Of the AZD1222 recipients, only five to seven were seropositive at baseline. Unmutated regions of variants are reportedly targeted by nearly half of spike-specific TCRs.

Repertoires were generated with immunoSEQ multiplex PCR, while TCRdb's copy carries only in-frame clones and drops some. The sample lists around 83,000 clones, more than 70% occurring once. This CDR3 has 16 amino acids. J gave up 4 bases and V 5 bases, and 10 bases lay outside the gene matches. Germline CDR1 reads LNHNV; CDR2 reads YYDKDF (reference sequence). The chain employs TRBV15 and TRBJ2-3; 9 bases map to TRBD1. The receptor's source is an adult in good health. The sample here was peripheral blood, taken on day 0 of AZD1222 vaccination. The CDR3 spells CATSSRTGGEADTQYF. Written as DNA, the CDR3 is TGTGCCACCAGCTCCCGAACAGGGGGCGAGGCAGATACGCAGTATTTT.